This T cell receptor (beta chain) came from a study of control samples from healthy donors and cancer patients. With V trimmed by 4 bases and J by 5 bases, 9 bases remained unmatched. Germline values: CDR1 SGDLS, CDR2 YYNGEE. The CDR3 extends over 15 amino acids. The repertoire was sequenced with immunoSEQ multiplex PCR; TCRdb's copy has only in-frame clones and lacks some. This sample has 400,000 to 500,000 clones, with around nine tenths found just once. The sample consisted of PBMCs. The chain joins TRBV9 to TRBJ2-3, with 8 bases matching TRBD2. This clonotype was sampled from a man between 35 and 55 years old with head and neck cancer. CDR3 amino acids: CASSTRTSRGDTQYF. As DNA, the CDR3 is TGTGCCAGCAGCACACGGACTAGCCGCGGAGATACGCAGTATTTT.